The rows below give T cell receptor beta chains drawn from one sample of a study of blood T cell repertoires in COVID-19. The protocol was immunoSEQ multiplex PCR, while the TCRdb copy is restricted to in-frame clones and leaves out a portion. The profile shows 50,000 to 70,000 clones, around nine tenths of them singletons. The sequenced material came from peripheral blood. The source of these receptors is a man aged 55 to 70 with acute or convalescent COVID-19. The CDR3 runs from the conserved cysteine through the conserved F or W. D genes are given only for firm matches. Clone size is given for some rows only: seen once, a few or many times, or a class if the clone is expanded.

D,J,V,size,CDR3,DNA
.,TRBJ2-1,TRBV11-2,.,CASSPVGGVYNEQFF,TGTGCCAGCAGCCCCGTTGGCGGGGTCTACAATGAGCAGTTCTTC
TRBD2,TRBJ2-5,TRBV20-1,.,CSASNAGGPEETQYF,TGCAGTGCTAGTAACGCGGGAGGGCCGGAGGAGACCCAGTACTTC
TRBD1,TRBJ1-2,TRBV6-5,.,CASRRDRVSGGYTF,TGTGCCAGCCGCCGGGACAGGGTTTCAGGAGGCTACACCTTC
TRBD1,TRBJ2-3,TRBV7-9,.,CASSSGQGPDTQYF,TGTGCCAGCAGCTCGGGACAGGGCCCCGATACGCAGTATTTT
TRBD2,TRBJ2-1,TRBV2,once,CASSRLAGINEQFF,TGTGCCAGCAGTCGACTAGCGGGGATCAATGAGCAGTTCTTC
TRBD1,TRBJ1-1,TRBV3-1/TRBV3-2,.,CASSRTGGTEAFF,TGTGCCAGCAGTCGTACAGGGGGCACTGAAGCTTTCTTT
TRBD1,TRBJ2-1,TRBV2,.,CASSELGTGVADEQFF,TGTGCCAGCAGTGAACTGGGGACAGGGGTTGCCGATGAGCAGTTCTTC
.,TRBJ1-2,TRBV5-4,.,CASSPDMGGYGYTF,TGTGCCAGCAGCCCCGACATGGGGGGGTATGGCTACACCTTC
TRBD1,TRBJ2-1,TRBV28,.,CASSFPGTGKNEQFF,TGTGCCAGCAGTTTCCCAGGGACAGGGAAAAATGAGCAGTTCTTC
.,TRBJ1-1,TRBV27,.,CASNRWAGLSTEAFF,TGTGCCAGCAACCGTTGGGCAGGGCTTTCCACTGAAGCTTTCTTT
TRBD1,TRBJ2-7,TRBV7-6,once,CASSSGQGSGIEQYF,TGTGCCAGCAGCTCTGGACAGGGAAGTGGTATCGAGCAGTACTTC
.,TRBJ2-1,TRBV24-1,.,CATTSSYNEQFF,TGTGCCACCACGAGCTCCTACAATGAGCAGTTCTTC
TRBD1,TRBJ1-2,TRBV5-8,.,CASSPKDRDYGYTF,TGTGCCAGCAGCCCGAAGGACAGGGACTATGGCTACACCTTC
TRBD1,TRBJ2-7,TRBV7-3,.,CASSRWTGGSYEQYF,TGTGCCAGCAGCCGTTGGACAGGGGGCTCCTACGAGCAGTACTTC
.,TRBJ2-6,TRBV7-9,few,CASSSRVFGANVLTF,TGTGCCAGCAGCTCCCGGGTCTTCGGGGCCAACGTCCTGACTTTC
TRBD2,TRBJ2-5,TRBV7-8,.,CASSQTSGRGETQYF,TGTGCCAGCAGCCAGACTAGCGGGAGGGGGGAGACCCAGTACTTC
.,TRBJ2-3,TRBV3-1/TRBV3-2,.,CASSQELGAGTDTQYF,TGTGCCAGCAGCCAAGAGTTGGGAGCTGGCACAGATACGCAGTATTTT
.,TRBJ1-1,TRBV7-9,.,CASSRYQGTEAFF,TGTGCCAGCAGCCGCTATCAGGGAACTGAAGCTTTCTTT
.,TRBJ2-7,TRBV7-3,.,CASSLARDYEQYF,TGTGCCAGCAGCTTGGCCAGGGACTACGAGCAGTACTTC
.,TRBJ2-5,TRBV30,.,CAWSVWAGVGQETQYF,TGTGCCTGGAGTGTATGGGCAGGGGTCGGGCAAGAGACCCAGTACTTC
.,TRBJ2-3,TRBV24-1,.,CATSDLLGADTQYF,TGTGCCACCAGTGATTTGCTGGGCGCCGATACGCAGTATTTT
.,TRBJ1-5,TRBV5-1,.,CASSLPGFGQPQHF,TGCGCCAGCAGCTTACCGGGGTTCGGTCAGCCCCAGCATTTT
.,TRBJ2-1,TRBV28,.,CATLTESSYNEQFF,TGTGCCACGTTAACAGAAAGCTCCTACAATGAGCAGTTCTTC
.,TRBJ1-6,TRBV6-6,.,CASVRARYNSPLHF,TGTGCCAGCGTGAGGGCCCGCTATAATTCACCCCTCCACTTT
TRBD2,TRBJ2-7,TRBV19,.,CASSRSPSGRSSYEQYF,TGTGCCAGTAGTCGCTCGCCTAGCGGGAGGAGCTCCTACGAGCAGTACTTC
TRBD1,TRBJ1-4,TRBV18,.,CASSPQQGDRLTNEKLFF,TGTGCCAGCTCACCGCAACAGGGGGATCGGTTAACTAATGAAAAACTGTTTTTT
.,TRBJ2-3,TRBV5-6,.,CASSPKGPIFSFTDTQYF,TGTGCCAGCAGCCCTAAGGGGCCCATATTCTCCTTCACAGATACGCAGTATTTT
TRBD1,TRBJ2-1,TRBV5-4,.,CASSVGTVYNEQFF,TGTGCCAGCAGCGTCGGGACAGTTTACAATGAGCAGTTCTTC
TRBD2,TRBJ2-1,TRBV5-4,.,CASSPKWASGSRDEQFF,TGTGCCAGCAGCCCCAAATGGGCTAGCGGGAGTCGGGATGAGCAGTTCTTC
TRBD1,TRBJ2-5,TRBV6-5,.,CASSYSGTEEETQYF,TGTGCCAGCAGTTACTCTGGGACAGAGGAGGAGACCCAGTACTTC
.,TRBJ1-4,TRBV28,.,CASSQRRANEKLFF,TGTGCCAGCAGCCAGCGGAGGGCTAATGAAAAACTGTTTTTT
.,TRBJ2-3,TRBV7-9,.,CASSLRGTGSAVGVTQYF,TGTGCCAGCAGCTTGAGGGGGACGGGCAGCGCCGTGGGGGTTACGCAGTATTTT
TRBD2,TRBJ2-5,TRBV5-1,.,CASSFSGREETQYF,TGCGCCAGCAGCTTTAGCGGGAGGGAAGAGACCCAGTACTTC
TRBD2,TRBJ2-7,TRBV5-4,.,CASSLRTSGYEQYF,TGTGCCAGCAGCCTCAGGACTAGCGGTTACGAGCAGTACTTC
TRBD1,TRBJ1-5,TRBV30,.,CAFAPGQGIDQPQHF,TGTGCCTTCGCACCGGGACAGGGAATCGATCAGCCCCAGCATTTT
TRBD1,TRBJ2-1,TRBV18,.,CASSPGQGKVNEQFF,TGTGCCAGCTCACCAGGACAGGGGAAGGTCAATGAGCAGTTCTTC
TRBD2,TRBJ2-1,TRBV4-1,.,CASSQEERDAYNEQFF,TGCGCCAGCAGCCAAGAGGAGCGGGATGCCTACAATGAGCAGTTCTTC
.,TRBJ2-3,TRBV11-2,once,CASSYGRTDTQYF,TGTGCCAGCAGCTACGGTCGCACAGATACGCAGTATTTT
TRBD2,TRBJ2-1,TRBV5-1,.,CASSLRSSGRGYNEQFF,TGCGCCAGCAGCTTGCGGTCTAGCGGGAGGGGGTACAATGAGCAGTTCTTC
.,TRBJ2-7,TRBV18,.,CASSPPATTYEQYF,TGTGCCAGCTCACCACCCGCTACCACCTACGAGCAGTACTTC
.,TRBJ2-3,TRBV5-4,.,CASSEASWADTQYF,TGTGCCAGCAGCGAGGCCTCTTGGGCAGATACGCAGTATTTT
.,TRBJ2-1,TRBV5-8,.,CASSFGTLREDEQFF,TGTGCCAGCAGCTTCGGGACTCTCAGAGAGGATGAGCAGTTCTTC
.,TRBJ1-5,TRBV7-9,.,CASSSDPGGGRTQHF,TGTGCCAGCAGCTCCGACCCGGGAGGGGGTCGGACCCAGCATTTT
TRBD2,TRBJ2-1,TRBV3-1/TRBV3-2,.,CASSQSGRGNNEQFF,TGTGCCAGCAGCCAATCCGGGAGGGGGAACAATGAGCAGTTCTTC
.,TRBJ1-1,TRBV15,.,CATSRGIPGGRDTEAFF,TGTGCCACCAGCAGAGGTATTCCGGGGGGGAGGGACACTGAAGCTTTCTTT
TRBD2,TRBJ2-1,TRBV5-4,.,CASSSGTSQTGNEQFF,TGTGCCAGCAGCTCCGGGACTAGCCAAACCGGGAATGAGCAGTTCTTC
TRBD1,TRBJ2-5,TRBV6-6,.,CASSRQGAGETQYF,TGTGCCAGCAGTCGACAGGGGGCTGGAGAGACCCAGTACTTC
.,TRBJ1-1,TRBV14,.,CASSRGKGMDFF,TGTGCCAGCAGTAGGGGAAAGGGTATGGATTTCTTT
TRBD1,TRBJ1-2,TRBV11-2,.,CASSLAGQGTLGYTF,TGTGCCAGCAGCTTAGCCGGACAGGGGACCCTTGGCTACACCTTC
.,TRBJ2-1,TRBV2,once,CASSEVADWGGEQFF,TGTGCCAGCAGTGAAGTAGCGGACTGGGGCGGTGAGCAGTTCTTC
TRBD1,TRBJ1-1,TRBV29-1,.,CSAGTGNTEAFF,TGCAGCGCCGGGACAGGGAACACTGAAGCTTTCTTT
.,TRBJ1-1,TRBV5-6,.,CASSRTSNTEAFF,TGTGCCAGCAGCCGGACATCGAACACTGAAGCTTTCTTT
.,TRBJ2-2,TRBV19,.,CASSPGGRALLNVGELFF,TGTGCCAGTAGTCCAGGAGGTCGAGCCCTACTGAACGTCGGGGAGCTGTTTTTT
TRBD1,TRBJ1-2,TRBV30,.,CAWSVRDRPLYGYTF,TGTGCCTGGAGTGTACGGGACAGGCCACTCTATGGCTACACCTTC